The clone carrying this T cell receptor beta chain was picked up a small number of times. This table comes from immunoSEQ multiplex PCR, and its TCRdb copy is limited to in-frame clones, with some not included. Counted here are some 16,000 clones, around 66% occurring once; the ten biggest clones make up around 2.8%. This entry belongs to a study of neoadjuvant anti-PD-1 for oral cavity cancer. Study information: Non-progressing patients received a fourth nivolumab dose near day 43, then surgery on days 50-56.

Blood cells were analyzed directly, without culture or expansion. V lost 0 bases to trimming and J lost 4 bases; unmatched junction nucleotides: 1. Germline lookup yields CDR1 SGHTA and CDR2 FQGNSA. This CDR3 is built from 15 residues. Sample: PBMCs, taken before nivolumab (anti-PD-1) treatment. The origin of this receptor is a person aged 35 to 85 with oral cavity squamous cell carcinoma. The chain joins TRBV7-2 to TRBJ1-5; 9 bases are a match to TRBD1. For the CDR3, the DNA is TGTGCCAGCAGCTTAGCGGGGACAGGGAATCAGCCCCAGCATTTT. Residues: CASSLAGTGNQPQHF.